This T cell receptor (beta chain) came from a study of vaccination effects on CD4 cells after COVID-19. The study, taken as a whole, reports: Marked clonal contraction was seen late after vaccination (in both infection- and vaccine-induced clones).

Under the ViraFEST assay, PBMC were stimulated with viral peptide pools so that antigen-specific CD4+ T cells expanded. Sequencing was performed afterwards. Isolation of CD4+ T cells took place after less than twelve days of culture. According to the study, vaccine recipients showed no prior SARS-CoV-2 infection and negative nucleocapsid antibodies. As to this clone: The antigen is not known.

Here immunoSEQ multiplex PCR was the method, and the copy in TCRdb shows in-frame clones only, minus some. The sample has 60,000 to 65,000 clones; around three quarters are singletons. The TCR comes from a human donor who received a COVID-19 vaccine. Sample: CD4+ T cells from PBMCs cultured with HCoV-OC43 spike peptides, taken before COVID-19 vaccination. The subset was: HCoV-OC43 spike overlapping peptide pool stimulation.

The chain's CDR3 is CASSYGYRKKAAKNIQYF. DNA of the CDR3: TGTGCCAGCAGTTATGGGTACAGGAAAAAAGCGGCCAAAAACATTCAGTACTTC. The genes are TRBV6-2 or TRBV6-3 and TRBJ2-4, with D perhaps TRBD1 (5 bases). The CDR3 length is 18 residues. The germline V and J ends were trimmed by 3 bases and 1 base, with 19 bases remaining between them. Germline CDR1 is MNHEY and CDR2 is SVGEGT.